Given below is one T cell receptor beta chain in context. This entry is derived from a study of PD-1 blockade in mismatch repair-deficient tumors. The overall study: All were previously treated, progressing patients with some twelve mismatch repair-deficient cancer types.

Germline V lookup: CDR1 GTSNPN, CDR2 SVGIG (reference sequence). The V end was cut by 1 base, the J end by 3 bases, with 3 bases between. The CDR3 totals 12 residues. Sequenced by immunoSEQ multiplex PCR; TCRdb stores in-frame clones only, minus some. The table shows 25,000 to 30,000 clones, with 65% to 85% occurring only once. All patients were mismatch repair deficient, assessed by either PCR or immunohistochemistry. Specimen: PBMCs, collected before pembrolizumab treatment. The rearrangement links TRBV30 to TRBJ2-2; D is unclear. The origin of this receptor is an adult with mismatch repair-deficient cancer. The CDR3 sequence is CAWSAYTGELFF. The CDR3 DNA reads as TGTGCCTGGAGTGCCTACACCGGGGAGCTGTTTTTT.